This record concerns one T cell receptor beta chain sequence. Its antigen is undetermined. J gave up 1 base and V 0 bases, and 0 bases lay outside the gene matches. Germline-derived CDR1 and CDR2 are SGHNT and YYREEE (reference sequence). The CDR3 spans 15 residues. MiXCR, run by TCRdb on the 5' RACE reads, gives a single entry per CDR3 protein. The sample contains roughly 60,000 distinct CDR3 sequences, 6% to 8% of which appear only once. This sample was taken from a study of CD8 T cells in ankylosing spondylitis. Points from the study as a whole: Significant enrichment of disease-linked clones was reportedly seen in matched ankylosing spondylitis synovial fluid. Made up of fewer than ten highly homologous variants, a TCR beta motif appeared characteristic of ankylosing spondylitis blood.

Sequencing was performed on synovial fluid, either unsorted or a sorted T cell fraction (not recorded which). V is TRBV5-4 and J is TRBJ2-2; 7 nucleotides match TRBD2. The sequence came from a male donor with ankylosing spondylitis. This chain's CDR3 is CASSLASGNTGELFF. The CDR3 DNA follows: TGTGCCAGCAGCTTGGCTAGCGGGAACACCGGGGAGCTGTTTTTT.